This T cell receptor beta chain is from a study of shared clonotypes between healthy human individuals. The germline V gene has CDR1 GTSNPN and CDR2 SVGIG (reference sequence). V was clipped by 7 bases and J by 3 bases, with 18 bases between them. The CDR3 runs 14 residues. Researchers ran the assay at a deep level. Researchers divided each subset's genomic DNA evenly across several immunoSEQ plates. The unsorted PBMC sample used ten immunoSEQ deep assay plates. In the original workflow: Owing to the provision of junction-only sequences devoid of quality scores by immunoSEQ, filtering differed. Only in-frame clones appear in the TCRdb table, and some are missing; sequencing was by immunoSEQ multiplex PCR. V and J calls and clone size come straight from that table; D and trimming were deduced from the DNA. Found here are roughly 480,000 clones, 79% of them singletons; the top ten hold less than 15%.

This rearrangement joins TRBV30 to TRBJ1-2; no definite D call. The sample comprised PBMCs. This TCR was recovered from a middle-aged woman in good health. Some clones in this sample may be carry-over from other donors' samples. CDR3 bases: TGTGCCTACACCGTATTGGTGGCAGACTATGGCTACACCTTC. This sequence encodes CAYTVLVADYGYTF.